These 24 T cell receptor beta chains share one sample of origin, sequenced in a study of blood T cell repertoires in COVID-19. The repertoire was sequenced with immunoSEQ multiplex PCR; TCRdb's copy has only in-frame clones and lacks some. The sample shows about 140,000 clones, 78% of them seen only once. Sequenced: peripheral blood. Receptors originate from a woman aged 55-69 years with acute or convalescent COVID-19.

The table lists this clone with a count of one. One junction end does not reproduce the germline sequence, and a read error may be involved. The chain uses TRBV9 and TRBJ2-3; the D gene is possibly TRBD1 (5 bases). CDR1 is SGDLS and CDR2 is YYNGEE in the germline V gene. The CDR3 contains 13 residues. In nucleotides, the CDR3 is TGTGCCAGCAGGGGGTCCTCTACAGGTACGCAGTATTTT. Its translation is CASRGSSTGTQYF.

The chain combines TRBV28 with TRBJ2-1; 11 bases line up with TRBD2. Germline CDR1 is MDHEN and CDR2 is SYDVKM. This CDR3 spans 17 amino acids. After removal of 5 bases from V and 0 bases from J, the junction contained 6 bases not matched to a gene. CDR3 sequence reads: CASSRLAGLHSYNEQFF. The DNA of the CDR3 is TGTGCCAGCAGTAGACTAGCGGGGTTACACTCCTACAATGAGCAGTTCTTC.

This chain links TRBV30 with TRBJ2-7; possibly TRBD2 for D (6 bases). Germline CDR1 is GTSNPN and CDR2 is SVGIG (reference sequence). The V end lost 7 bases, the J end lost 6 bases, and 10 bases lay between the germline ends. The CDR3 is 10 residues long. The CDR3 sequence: CASGGREQYF. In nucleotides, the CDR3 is TGTGCCTCCGGGGGTCGCGAGCAGTACTTC.

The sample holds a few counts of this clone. As DNA, the CDR3 is TGTGCCAGCAGCTTCCTAACCTCAGGGGGCGGCGGCTACACCTTC. It specifies CASSFLTSGGGGYTF. The V call is TRBV5-6, the J call TRBJ1-2, with TRBD1 identical over 8 bases. The CDR3 loop spans 15 amino acids. The germline CDR1 and CDR2 sequences are SGHDT and YYEEEE. V gave up 2 bases and J gave up 8 bases; unmatched junction bases: 11.

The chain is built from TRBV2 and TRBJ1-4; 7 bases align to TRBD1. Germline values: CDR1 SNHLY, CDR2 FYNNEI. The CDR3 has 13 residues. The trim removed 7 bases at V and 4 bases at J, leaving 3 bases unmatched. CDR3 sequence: CASTGTVNEKLFF. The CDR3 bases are TGTGCCAGCACCGGGACAGTTAATGAAAAACTGTTTTTT.

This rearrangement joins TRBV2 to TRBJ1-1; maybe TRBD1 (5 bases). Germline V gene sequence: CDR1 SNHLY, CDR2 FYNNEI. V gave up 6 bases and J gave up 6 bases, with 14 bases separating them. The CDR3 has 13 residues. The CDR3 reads CASSKDSNAEAFF. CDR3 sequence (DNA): TGTGCCAGCAGCAAAGACAGTAACGCTGAAGCTTTCTTT.

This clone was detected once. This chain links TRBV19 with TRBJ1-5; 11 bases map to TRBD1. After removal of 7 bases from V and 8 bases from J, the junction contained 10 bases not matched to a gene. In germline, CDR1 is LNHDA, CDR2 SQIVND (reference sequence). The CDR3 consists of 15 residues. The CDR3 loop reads CASNPDRGPREPQHF. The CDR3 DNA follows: TGTGCCAGTAACCCGGACAGGGGGCCGAGGGAGCCCCAGCATTTT.

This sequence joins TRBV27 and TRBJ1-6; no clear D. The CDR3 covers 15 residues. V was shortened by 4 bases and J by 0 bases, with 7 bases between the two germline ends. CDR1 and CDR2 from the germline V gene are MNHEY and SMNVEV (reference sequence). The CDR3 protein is CASSSQSSYNSPLHF. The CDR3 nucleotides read TGTGCCAGCAGTTCACAGAGCTCCTATAATTCACCCCTCCACTTT.

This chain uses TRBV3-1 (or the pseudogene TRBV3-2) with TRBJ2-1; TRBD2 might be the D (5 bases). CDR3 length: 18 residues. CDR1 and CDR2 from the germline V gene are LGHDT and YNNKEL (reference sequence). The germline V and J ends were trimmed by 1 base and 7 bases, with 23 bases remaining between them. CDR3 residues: CASSQVTVASRNQNEQFF. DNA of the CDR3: TGTGCCAGCAGCCAAGTAACGGTGGCTAGCCGAAACCAAAATGAGCAGTTCTTC.

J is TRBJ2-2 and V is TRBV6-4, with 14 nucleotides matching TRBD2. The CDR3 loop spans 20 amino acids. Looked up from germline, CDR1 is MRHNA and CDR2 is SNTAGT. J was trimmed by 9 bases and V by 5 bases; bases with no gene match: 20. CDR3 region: CASSKYPGLAGERARRELFF. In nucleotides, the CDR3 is TGTGCCAGCAGTAAATATCCGGGACTAGCGGGAGAAAGGGCTCGGAGGGAGCTGTTTTTT.

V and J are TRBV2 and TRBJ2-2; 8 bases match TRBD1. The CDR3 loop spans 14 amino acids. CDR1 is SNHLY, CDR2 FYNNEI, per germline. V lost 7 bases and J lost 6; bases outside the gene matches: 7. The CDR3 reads CASNDRGISGELFF. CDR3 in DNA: TGTGCCAGCAATGACAGGGGTATTTCCGGGGAGCTGTTTTTT.

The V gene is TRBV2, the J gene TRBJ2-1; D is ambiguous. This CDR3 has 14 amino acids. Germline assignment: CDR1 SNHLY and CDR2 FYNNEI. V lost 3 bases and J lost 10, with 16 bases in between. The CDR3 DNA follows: TGTGCCAGCAGTGATTTGCTAGGCCCCAAGGAGCAGTTCTTC. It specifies CASSDLLGPKEQFF.

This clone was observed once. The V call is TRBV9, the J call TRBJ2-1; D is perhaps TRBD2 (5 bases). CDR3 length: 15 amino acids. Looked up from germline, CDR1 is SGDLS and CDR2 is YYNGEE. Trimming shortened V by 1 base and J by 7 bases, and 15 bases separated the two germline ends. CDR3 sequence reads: CASSVRDRADNEQFF. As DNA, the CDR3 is TGTGCCAGCAGCGTACGGGATAGGGCGGATAATGAGCAGTTCTTC.

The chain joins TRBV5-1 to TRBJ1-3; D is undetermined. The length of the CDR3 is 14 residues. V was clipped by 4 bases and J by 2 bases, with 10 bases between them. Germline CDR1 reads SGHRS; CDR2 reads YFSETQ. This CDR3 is CASSPGWPGNTIYF. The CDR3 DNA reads TGCGCCAGCAGCCCCGGGTGGCCTGGAAACACCATATATTTT.

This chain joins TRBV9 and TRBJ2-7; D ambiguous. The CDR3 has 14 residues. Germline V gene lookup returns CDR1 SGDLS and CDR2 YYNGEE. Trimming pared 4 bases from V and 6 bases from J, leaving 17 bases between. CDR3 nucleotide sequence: TGTGCCAGCAGCCCCCAAATAGTATCGGGCGAGCAGTACTTC. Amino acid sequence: CASSPQIVSGEQYF.

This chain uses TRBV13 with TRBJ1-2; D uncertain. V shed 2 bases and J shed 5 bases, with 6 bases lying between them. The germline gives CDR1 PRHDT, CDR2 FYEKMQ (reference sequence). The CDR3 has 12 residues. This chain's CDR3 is CASSLLQYGYTF. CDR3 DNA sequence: TGTGCCAGCAGCTTACTACAGTATGGCTACACCTTC.

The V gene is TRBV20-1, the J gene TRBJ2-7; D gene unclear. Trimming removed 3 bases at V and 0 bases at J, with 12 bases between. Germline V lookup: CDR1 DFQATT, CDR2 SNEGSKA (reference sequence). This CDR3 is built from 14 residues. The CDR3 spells CSASYSGISYEQYF. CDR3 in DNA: TGCAGTGCTAGTTATTCAGGAATCTCCTACGAGCAGTACTTC.

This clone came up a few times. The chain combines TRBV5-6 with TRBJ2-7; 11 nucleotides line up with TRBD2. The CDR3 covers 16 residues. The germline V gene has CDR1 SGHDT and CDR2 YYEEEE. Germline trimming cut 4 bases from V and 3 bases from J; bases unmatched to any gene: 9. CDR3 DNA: TGTGCCAGCAGCCCGGAGGCTAGCGGGAGGTTCTACGAGCAGTACTTC. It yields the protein CASSPEASGRFYEQYF.

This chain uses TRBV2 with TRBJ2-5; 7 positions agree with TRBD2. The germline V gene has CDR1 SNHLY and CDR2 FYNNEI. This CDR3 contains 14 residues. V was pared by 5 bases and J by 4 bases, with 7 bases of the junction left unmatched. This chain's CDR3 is CASSLLASGETQYF. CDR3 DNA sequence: TGTGCCAGCAGTCTACTAGCGTCGGGAGAGACCCAGTACTTC.

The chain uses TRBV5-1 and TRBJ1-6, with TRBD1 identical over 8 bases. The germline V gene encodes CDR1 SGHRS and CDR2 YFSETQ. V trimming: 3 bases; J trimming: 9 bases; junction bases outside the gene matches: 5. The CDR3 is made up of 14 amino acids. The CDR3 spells CASSSQGAGSPLHF. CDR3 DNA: TGCGCCAGCAGCTCCCAGGGGGCTGGTTCACCCCTCCACTTT.

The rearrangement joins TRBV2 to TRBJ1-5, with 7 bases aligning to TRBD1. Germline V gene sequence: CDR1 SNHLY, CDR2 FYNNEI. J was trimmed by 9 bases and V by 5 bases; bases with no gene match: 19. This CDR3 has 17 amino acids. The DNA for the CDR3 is TGTGCCAGCAGTTATGGTGCAACAGGGGCACTAATTCGGCCCCAGCATTTT. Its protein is CASSYGATGALIRPQHF.

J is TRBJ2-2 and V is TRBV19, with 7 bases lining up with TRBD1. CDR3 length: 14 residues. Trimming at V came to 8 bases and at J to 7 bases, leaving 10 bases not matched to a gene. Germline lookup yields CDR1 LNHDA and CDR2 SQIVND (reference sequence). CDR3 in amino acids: CASHHRGGRGELFF. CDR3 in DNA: TGTGCCAGTCATCACAGGGGCGGTCGCGGGGAGCTGTTTTTT. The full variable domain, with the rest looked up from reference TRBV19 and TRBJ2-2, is DGGITQSPKYLFRKEGQNVTLSCEQNLNHDAMYWYRQDPGQGLRLIYYSQIVNDFQKGDIAEGYSVSREKKESFPLTVTSAQKNPTAFYLCASHHRGGRGELFFGEGSRLTVL.

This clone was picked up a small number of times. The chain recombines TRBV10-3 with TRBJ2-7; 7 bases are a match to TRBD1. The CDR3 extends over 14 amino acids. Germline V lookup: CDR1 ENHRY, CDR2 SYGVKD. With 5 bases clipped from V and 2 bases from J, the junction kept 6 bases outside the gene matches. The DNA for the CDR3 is TGTGCCATCAGTCCGGACAGGCCAACCTACGAGCAGTACTTC. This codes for CAISPDRPTYEQYF.

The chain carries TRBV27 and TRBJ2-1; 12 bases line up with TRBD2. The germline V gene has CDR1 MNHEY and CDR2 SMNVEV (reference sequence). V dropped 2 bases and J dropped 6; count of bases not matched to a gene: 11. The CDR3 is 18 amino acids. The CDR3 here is CASSLIRLAGGLVNEQFF. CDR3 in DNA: TGTGCCAGCAGTTTAATAAGGCTAGCGGGAGGGCTAGTCAATGAGCAGTTCTTC.